These T cell receptor beta chains were read from a single sample in a study of blood T cell repertoires in COVID-19. Here immunoSEQ multiplex PCR was the method, and the copy in TCRdb shows in-frame clones only, minus some. The data show 100,000 to 150,000 clones, over 75% seen once. Specimen: peripheral blood. The receptor source for this set is an older man with active COVID-19. Each CDR3 is given with its conserved first and last residue. D genes are given only for firm matches. Clone size appears in some rows only: once, few, many, or a class for an expanded clone.

V	J	size	D	CDR3	DNA
TRBV7-9	TRBJ2-1	-	TRBD2	CASSPTSGRDNEQFF	TGTGCCAGCAGCCCGACTAGCGGGAGAGACAATGAGCAGTTCTTC
TRBV7-3	TRBJ2-1	-	TRBD2	CASSRAPGGSGVDYNEQFF	TGTGCCAGCAGCCGAGCCCCGGGCGGGAGTGGGGTTGACTACAATGAGCAGTTCTTC
TRBV21-1	TRBJ2-5	-	-	CASSTSRLAEQETQYF	TGTGCCAGCAGCACCTCAAGACTAGCGGAACAAGAGACCCAGTACTTC
TRBV9	TRBJ2-2	-	TRBD2	CASSVGGGGARTGELFF	TGTGCCAGCAGCGTAGGCGGGGGAGGGGCTCGGACCGGGGAGCTGTTTTTT
TRBV30	TRBJ1-1	-	-	CAWSSGQLNTEAFF	TGTGCCTGGAGTAGCGGACAGCTGAACACTGAAGCTTTCTTT
TRBV11-2	TRBJ2-7	-	-	CASSLDLRYEQYF	TGTGCCAGCAGCTTAGATCTCCGCTACGAGCAGTACTTC
TRBV29-1	TRBJ1-2	once	TRBD1	CSAHRGNYGYTF	TGCAGCGCCCACAGGGGGAACTATGGCTACACCTTC
TRBV12-5	TRBJ2-1	-	TRBD2	CASGLVTSGRNEQFF	TGTGCTAGTGGTTTGGTGACTAGCGGGAGGAATGAGCAGTTCTTC
TRBV3-1/TRBV3-2	TRBJ2-1	-	-	CASSPDSPSYNEQFF	TGTGCCAGCAGCCCGGACTCCCCCTCCTACAATGAGCAGTTCTTC
TRBV7-3	TRBJ2-3	-	-	CASSLALGGSDTQYF	TGTGCCAGCAGCTTAGCTCTGGGGGGTTCCGATACGCAGTATTTT
TRBV14	TRBJ1-4	-	-	CASSQGLRPSEKLFF	TGTGCCAGCAGCCAGGGACTCCGGCCAAGTGAAAAACTGTTTTTT
TRBV18	TRBJ2-7	-	-	CASSPNRDEQYF	TGTGCCAGCTCACCGAACAGGGACGAGCAGTACTTC
TRBV6-6	TRBJ1-2	-	-	CASSSTPDSRSGYTF	TGTGCCAGCAGTAGTACCCCGGACAGTCGGTCTGGCTACACCTTC
TRBV28	TRBJ1-1	-	TRBD1	CASSGTGAGRTEAFF	TGTGCCAGCAGTGGGACAGGGGCGGGGAGGACTGAAGCTTTCTTT
TRBV7-8	TRBJ2-7	-	-	CASSSATGSSYEQYF	TGTGCCAGCAGCTCTGCGACAGGTAGCTCCTACGAGCAGTACTTC
TRBV30	TRBJ1-3	-	-	CAWRVGGSGNTIYF	TGTGCCTGGAGAGTCGGAGGGTCTGGAAACACCATATATTTT
TRBV19	TRBJ2-7	few	TRBD1	CASSTDRGISYEQYF	TGTGCCAGTAGTACTGACAGGGGGATCTCCTACGAGCAGTACTTC
TRBV3-1/TRBV3-2	TRBJ1-6	few	TRBD1	CASSQGGDSPNSPLHF	TGTGCCAGCAGCCAAGGGGGGGACAGTCCTAATTCACCCCTCCACTTT
TRBV2	TRBJ1-5	-	TRBD1	CASSILGQGLQPQHF	TGTGCCAGCAGCATCTTAGGACAGGGGCTACAGCCCCAGCATTTT
TRBV7-2	TRBJ2-1	-	TRBD2	CASSPSLAGRSSYNEQFF	TGTGCCAGCAGCCCAAGCCTAGCGGGTCGGAGCTCCTACAATGAGCAGTTCTTC
TRBV29-1	TRBJ2-5	-	TRBD1	CSAYPGQGQETQYF	TGCAGCGCCTATCCCGGACAGGGGCAAGAGACCCAGTACTTC
TRBV19	TRBJ2-5	once	-	CASTSHDRETQYF	TGTGCCAGTACTTCCCACGACAGAGAGACCCAGTACTTC
TRBV4-1	TRBJ2-1	-	-	CASSQAGAASYNEQFF	TGCGCCAGCAGCCAGGCCGGTGCGGCCTCCTACAATGAGCAGTTCTTC
TRBV6-5	TRBJ1-4	once	TRBD1	CASSRQGVVEKLFF	TGTGCCAGCAGCCGACAGGGGGTAGTTGAAAAACTGTTTTTT
TRBV5-4	TRBJ2-5	once	-	CASSLKSVRAETQYF	TGTGCCAGCAGCCTAAAAAGTGTCAGGGCTGAGACCCAGTACTTC
TRBV28	TRBJ1-1	-	TRBD1	CASSLQRGLTEAFF	TGTGCCAGCAGTTTACAAAGGGGGCTCACTGAAGCTTTCTTT
TRBV15	TRBJ1-3	-	-	CATSRDPGRLTGNTIYF	TGTGCCACCAGCAGAGACCCTGGAAGACTCACTGGAAACACCATATATTTT
TRBV12-3/TRBV12-4	TRBJ1-2	-	-	CASSAGYGYTF	TGTGCCAGCAGTGCGGGCTATGGCTACACCTTC
TRBV18	TRBJ1-1	-	-	CASSSGLLLNTEAFF	TGTGCCAGCTCATCAGGCTTACTTCTGAACACTGAAGCTTTCTTT
TRBV5-1	TRBJ2-1	-	TRBD2	CASSLVTSGANEQFF	TGCGCCAGCAGCTTGGTGACTAGCGGGGCCAATGAGCAGTTCTTC
TRBV20-1	TRBJ2-7	-	-	CSAAESYEQYF	TGCAGTGCGGCCGAATCCTACGAGCAGTACTTC
TRBV6-5	TRBJ1-3	-	-	CATGRGAKGGNTIYF	TGTGCCACCGGGAGGGGGGCGAAAGGTGGAAACACCATATATTTT
TRBV19	TRBJ2-7	-	-	CASSAGISYEQYF	TGTGCCAGCAGTGCAGGGATCTCCTACGAGCAGTACTTC
TRBV3-1/TRBV3-2	TRBJ1-2	-	-	CASSQDPNRNYGYTF	TGTGCCAGCAGCCAAGATCCTAACAGGAACTATGGCTACACCTTC
TRBV18	TRBJ2-7	-	TRBD2	CASSQTSGGRYEQYF	TGTGCCAGCTCACAAACTAGCGGAGGCCGCTACGAGCAGTACTTC
TRBV7-9	TRBJ1-4	-	-	CASSEGLREKLFF	TGTGCCAGCAGCGAGGGACTGAGGGAAAAACTGTTTTTT
TRBV4-3	TRBJ2-1	-	TRBD2	CASSRTSGNEQFF	TGCGCCAGCAGTCGGACTAGCGGCAATGAGCAGTTCTTC
TRBV30	TRBJ1-2	-	-	CAWSGWGDLQKAVYGYTF	TGTGCCTGGAGTGGATGGGGGGACCTCCAAAAGGCCGTTTATGGCTACACCTTC
TRBV5-1	TRBJ2-1	-	TRBD2	CASSLGLAGVNEQFF	TGCGCCAGCAGCTTGGGACTAGCGGGGGTCAATGAGCAGTTCTTC
TRBV29-1	TRBJ1-2	once	-	CSASLSPTYGYTF	TGCAGCGCTTCACTAAGTCCCACCTATGGCTACACCTTC
TRBV2	TRBJ2-7	-	TRBD1	CASSSQGKGHEQYF	TGTGCCAGCAGTTCACAGGGGAAAGGCCACGAGCAGTACTTC
TRBV7-2	TRBJ2-7	-	TRBD2	CASSTLAGASEQYF	TGTGCCAGCAGCACCCTAGCGGGGGCTTCAGAGCAGTACTTC
TRBV30	TRBJ1-3	-	-	CAWSSLGRGNTIYF	TGTGCCTGGAGTTCCCTTGGGCGAGGAAACACCATATATTTT
TRBV5-1	TRBJ2-5	few	TRBD1	CASQTGGSGETQYF	TGCGCCAGCCAGACAGGGGGCTCAGGGGAGACCCAGTACTTC
TRBV21-1	TRBJ2-2	-	-	CASTGLAGIGELFF	TGTGCCAGCACCGGACTAGCGGGGATCGGGGAGCTGTTTTTT